This T cell receptor beta chain was identified during a study of shared clonotypes between healthy human individuals. For the study at large: The study used three CD4 naive, three CD4 memory, two CD8 naive and one CD8 memory plate per donor. Study-level points and caveats: Blood was the sole source, and tissue repertoires probably differ. The expectation was that sequencing depth would affect clonotype sharing among donors.

The germline V gene encodes CDR1 SEHNR and CDR2 FQNEAQ (reference sequence). CDR3 length: 14 residues. V lost 3 bases, J lost 0 bases, and 7 bases lay in between. Comment on this clone: The antigen remains undetermined. Additional DNA sequences in this sample encode the identical CDR3.

As handled by the study authors: Filtering differed, since immunoSEQ gave only junction sequences and no quality scores. Assay used: immunoSEQ multiplex PCR; TCRdb lists only in-frame clones, some missing. The DNA was the basis for D and trimming; V, J and clone size are from that table. The data contain about 2.1 million clones, 93% of them singletons. CD45RO-negative, CCR7-selected cells formed the naive CD8 fraction, which excluded terminally differentiated effector memory CD45RA+ cells. The sequence derives from a man in his late teens or twenties in good health. Some clones in this sample may be carry-over from other donors' samples. The chain is built from TRBV7-9 and TRBJ2-3; D remains ambiguous. Source material: naive CD8+ T cells from PBMCs. CDR3 in amino acids: CASSLAGSTDTQYF. CDR3 nucleotides: TGTGCCAGCAGCTTGGCAGGTAGCACAGATACGCAGTATTTT.